This T cell receptor (beta chain) was sequenced during a study of cytomegalovirus exposure and HLA in healthy donors. A multiplex PCR was run with 60 Vbeta primers and 13 Jbeta primers. TCRdb keeps only in-frame clones here, not all; method: immunoSEQ multiplex PCR. The profile shows about 200,000 clones, approximately 80% of them singletons. Trimming removed 4 bases from V and 5 bases from J; junction bases left unmatched: 0. CDR1 is SNHLY and CDR2 is FYNNEI in the germline V gene. This CDR3 contains 13 residues. Remarks on this clone: Antigen: not known.

Samples came from healthy bone marrow donors. Broader study findings: Listed as cytomegalovirus-associated were more than 150 TCR beta chains. Later on, analysis showed that most CMV-associated TCR beta chains appeared to be HLA-restricted.

The TCR sequence derives from a young woman in good health and CMV-seronegative. Sequences were obtained from PBMCs. This sequence joins TRBV2 and TRBJ1-5; the match to TRBD1 covers 9 bases. CDR3 sequence (DNA): TGTGCCAGCAGTGGACAGGGGGATCAGCCCCAGCATTTT. This codes for CASSGQGDQPQHF.